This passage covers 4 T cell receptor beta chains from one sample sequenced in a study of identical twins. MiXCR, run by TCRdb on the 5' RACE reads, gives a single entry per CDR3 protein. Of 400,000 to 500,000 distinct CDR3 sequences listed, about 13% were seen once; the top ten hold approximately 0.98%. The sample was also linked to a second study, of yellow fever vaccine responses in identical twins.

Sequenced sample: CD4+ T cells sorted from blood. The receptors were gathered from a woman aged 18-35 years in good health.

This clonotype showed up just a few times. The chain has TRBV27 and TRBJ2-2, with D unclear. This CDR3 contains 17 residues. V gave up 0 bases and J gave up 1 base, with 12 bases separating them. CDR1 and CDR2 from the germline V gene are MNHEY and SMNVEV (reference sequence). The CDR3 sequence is CASSLSTVAENTGELFF. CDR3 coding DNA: TGTGCCAGCAGTTTATCGACGGTAGCCGAGAACACCGGGGAGCTGTTTTTT.

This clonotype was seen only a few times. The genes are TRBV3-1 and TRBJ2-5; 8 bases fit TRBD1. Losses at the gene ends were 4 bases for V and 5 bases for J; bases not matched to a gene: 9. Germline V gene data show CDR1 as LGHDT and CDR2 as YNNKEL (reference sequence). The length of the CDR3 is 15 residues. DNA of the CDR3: TGTGCCAGCAGCCCCCCGTCAGGGGGCGGTGAGACCCAGTACTTC. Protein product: CASSPPSGGGETQYF.

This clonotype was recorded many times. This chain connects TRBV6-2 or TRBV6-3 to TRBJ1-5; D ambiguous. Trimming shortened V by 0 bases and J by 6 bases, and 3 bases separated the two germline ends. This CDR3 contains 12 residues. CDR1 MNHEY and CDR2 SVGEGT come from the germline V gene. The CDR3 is CASSYSVQPQHF. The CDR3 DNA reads TGTGCCAGCAGTTACTCCGTTCAGCCCCAGCATTTT.

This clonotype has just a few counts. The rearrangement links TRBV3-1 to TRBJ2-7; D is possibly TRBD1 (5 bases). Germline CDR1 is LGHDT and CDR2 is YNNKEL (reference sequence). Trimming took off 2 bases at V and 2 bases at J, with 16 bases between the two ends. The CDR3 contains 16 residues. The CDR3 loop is CASSQYPGNPTYEQYF. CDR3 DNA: TGTGCCAGCAGCCAATATCCAGGGAACCCCACCTACGAGCAGTACTTC.